The present T cell receptor (beta chain) was sequenced within a study of blood T cell repertoires in COVID-19. Sequenced by immunoSEQ multiplex PCR; TCRdb stores in-frame clones only, minus some. Seen here are over 350,000 clones, 70% to 90% observed once, and the top ten hold about 2%. The CDR3 has 14 amino acids. Germline V gives CDR1 SGHRS, CDR2 YFSETQ. V was clipped by 6 bases and J by 4 bases; unmatched bases: 4. The clonotype originates from a woman aged 18-29 years with acute COVID-19. Sequenced: PBMCs or T cells enriched from blood (not recorded which). V usage is TRBV5-1 and J usage is TRBJ2-3; the match to TRBD1 covers 11 bases. The CDR3 region has the DNA TGCGCCAGCATTGGGACAGGGGGTCCAGATACGCAGTATTTT. Encoded protein: CASIGTGGPDTQYF.